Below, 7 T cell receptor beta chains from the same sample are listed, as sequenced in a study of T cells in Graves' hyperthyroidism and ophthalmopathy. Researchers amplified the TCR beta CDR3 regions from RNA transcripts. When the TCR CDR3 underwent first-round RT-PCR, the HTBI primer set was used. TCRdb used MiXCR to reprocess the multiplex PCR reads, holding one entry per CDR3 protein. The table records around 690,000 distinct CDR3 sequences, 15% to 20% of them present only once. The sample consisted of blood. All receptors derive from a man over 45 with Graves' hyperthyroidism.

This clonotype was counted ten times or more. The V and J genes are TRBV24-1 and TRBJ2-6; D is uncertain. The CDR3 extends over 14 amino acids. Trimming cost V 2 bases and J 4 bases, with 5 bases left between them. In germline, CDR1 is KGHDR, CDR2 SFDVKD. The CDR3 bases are TGTGCCACCAGTGATTCAAGGGGGGCCAACGTCCTGACTTTC. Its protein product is CATSDSRGANVLTF.

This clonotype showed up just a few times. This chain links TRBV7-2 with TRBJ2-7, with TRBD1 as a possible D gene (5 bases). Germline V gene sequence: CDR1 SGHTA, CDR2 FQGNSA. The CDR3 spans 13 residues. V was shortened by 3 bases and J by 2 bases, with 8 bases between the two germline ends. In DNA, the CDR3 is TGTGCCAGCAGCTTCAACAGGACCTACGAGCAGTACTTC. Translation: CASSFNRTYEQYF. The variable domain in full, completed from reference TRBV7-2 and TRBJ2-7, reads GAGVSQSPSNKVTEKGKDVELRCDPISGHTALYWYRQSLGQGLEFLIYFQGNSAPDKSGLPSDRFSAERTGGSVSTLTIQRTQQEDSAVYLCASSFNRTYEQYFGPGTRLTVT.

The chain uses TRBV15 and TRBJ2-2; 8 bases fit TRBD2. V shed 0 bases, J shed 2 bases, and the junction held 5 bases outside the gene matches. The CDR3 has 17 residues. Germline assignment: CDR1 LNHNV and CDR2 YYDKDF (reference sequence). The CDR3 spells CATSRDVGGGNTGELFF. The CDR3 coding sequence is TGTGCCACCAGCAGAGATGTCGGGGGGGGCAACACCGGGGAGCTGTTTTTT.

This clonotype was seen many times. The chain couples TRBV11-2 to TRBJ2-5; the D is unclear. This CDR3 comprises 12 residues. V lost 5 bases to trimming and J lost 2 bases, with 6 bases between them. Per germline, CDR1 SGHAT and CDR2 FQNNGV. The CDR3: CASSQQQETQYF. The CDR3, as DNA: TGTGCCAGCAGCCAACAGCAAGAGACCCAGTACTTC. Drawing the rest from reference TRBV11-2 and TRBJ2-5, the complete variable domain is EAGVAQSPRYKIIEKRQSVAFWCNPISGHATLYWYQQILGQGPKLLIQFQNNGVVDDSQLPKDRFSAERLKGVDSTLKIQPAKLEDSAVYLCASSQQQETQYFGPGTRLLVL.

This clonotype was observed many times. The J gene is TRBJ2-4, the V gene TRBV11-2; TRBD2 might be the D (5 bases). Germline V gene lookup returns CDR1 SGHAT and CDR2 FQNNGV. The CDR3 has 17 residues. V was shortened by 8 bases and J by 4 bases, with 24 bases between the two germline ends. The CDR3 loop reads CASSKVEAWSEKNIQYF. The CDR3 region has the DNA TGTGCCAGCTCAAAGGTGGAGGCCTGGTCGGAAAAAAACATTCAGTACTTC.

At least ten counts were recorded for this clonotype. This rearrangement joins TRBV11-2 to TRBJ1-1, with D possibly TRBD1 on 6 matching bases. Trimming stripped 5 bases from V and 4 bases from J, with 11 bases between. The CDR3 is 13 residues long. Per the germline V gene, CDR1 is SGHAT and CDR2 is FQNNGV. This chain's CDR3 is CASSPTGFTEAFF. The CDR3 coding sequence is TGTGCCAGCAGCCCTACAGGGTTCACTGAAGCTTTCTTT.

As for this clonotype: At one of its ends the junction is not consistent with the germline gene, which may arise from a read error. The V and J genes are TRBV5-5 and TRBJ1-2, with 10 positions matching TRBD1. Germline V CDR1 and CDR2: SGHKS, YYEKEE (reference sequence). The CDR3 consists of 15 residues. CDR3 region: CAGSLDLTGGFGYTF. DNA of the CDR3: TGTGCCGGCAGCTTGGATTTGACAGGGGGCTTCGGCTACACCTTC.